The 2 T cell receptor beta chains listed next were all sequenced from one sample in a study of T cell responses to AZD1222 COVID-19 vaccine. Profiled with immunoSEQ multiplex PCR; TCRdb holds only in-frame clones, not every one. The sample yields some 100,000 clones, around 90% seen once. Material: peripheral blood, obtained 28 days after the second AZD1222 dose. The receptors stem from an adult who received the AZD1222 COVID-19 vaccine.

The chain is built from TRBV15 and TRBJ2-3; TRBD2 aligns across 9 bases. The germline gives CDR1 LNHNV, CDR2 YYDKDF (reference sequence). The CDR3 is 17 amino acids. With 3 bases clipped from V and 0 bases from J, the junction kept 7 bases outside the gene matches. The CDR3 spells CATSRSLSGGSTDTQYF. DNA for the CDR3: TGTGCCACCAGCAGGAGTCTTAGCGGGGGTAGCACAGATACGCAGTATTTT.

The CDR3 DNA is TGTGCCAGCAGCCAAGACCAGAGAGACAGGGCTGGCTACACCTTC. Amino acids: CASSQDQRDRAGYTF. The rearrangement joins TRBV3-1 (or the pseudogene TRBV3-2) to TRBJ1-2; 7 nucleotides agree with TRBD1. The CDR3 totals 15 residues. The junction had 8 bases not matched to a gene; V was cut back by 0 bases and J by 7 bases. Germline V gene data show CDR1 as LGHDT and CDR2 as YNNKEL (reference sequence).